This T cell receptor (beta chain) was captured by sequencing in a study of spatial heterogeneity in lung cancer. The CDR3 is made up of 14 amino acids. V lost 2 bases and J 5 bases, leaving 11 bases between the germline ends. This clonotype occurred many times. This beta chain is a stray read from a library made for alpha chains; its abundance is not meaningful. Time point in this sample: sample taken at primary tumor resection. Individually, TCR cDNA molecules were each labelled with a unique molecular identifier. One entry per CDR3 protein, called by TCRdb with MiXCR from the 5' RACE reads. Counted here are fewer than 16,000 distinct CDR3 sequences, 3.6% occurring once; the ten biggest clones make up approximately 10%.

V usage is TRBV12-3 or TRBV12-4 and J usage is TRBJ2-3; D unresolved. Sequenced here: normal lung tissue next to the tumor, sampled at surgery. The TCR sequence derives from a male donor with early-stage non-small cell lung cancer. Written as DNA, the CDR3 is TGTGCCAGCAGTTTAAAGGGAACAGTAGATACGCAGTATTTT. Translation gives CASSLKGTVDTQYF.